Below, 21 T cell receptor beta chains from the same sample are listed, as sequenced in a study of T cell responses to AZD1222 COVID-19 vaccine. The assay was immunoSEQ multiplex PCR, and TCRdb's table has in-frame clones only and misses some. The sample lists some 140,000 clones, about 86% occurring once. The sample consisted of peripheral blood, taken on day 0 of MenACWY control vaccination. These TCRs come from an adult in good health.

V is TRBV6-1 and J is TRBJ1-4; 8 bases match TRBD1. CDR3 length: 14 amino acids. The ends lost 3 bases at V and 5 bases at J; junction bases unmatched: 2. Germline values: CDR1 MNHNS, CDR2 SASEGT. The CDR3 protein is CASSDRQGNEKLFF. For the CDR3, the DNA is TGTGCCAGCAGTGATAGACAGGGGAATGAAAAACTGTTTTTT.

V usage is TRBV11-2 and J usage is TRBJ2-2, with TRBD2 identical over 8 bases. Germline values: CDR1 SGHAT, CDR2 FQNNGV. The CDR3 length is 15 residues. V was clipped by 4 bases and J by 7 bases; unmatched bases: 8. As DNA, the CDR3 is TGTGCCAGCAGCTGGTCGGCGCGGGAGGTCGGGGAGCTGTTTTTT. It yields the protein CASSWSAREVGELFF.

This sequence joins TRBV6-2 or TRBV6-3 and TRBJ2-3, with 12 bases identical to TRBD2. J was trimmed by 3 bases and V by 0 bases; bases with no gene match: 1. Germline CDR1 and CDR2: MNHEY and SVGEGT. CDR3 length: 16 amino acids. DNA of the CDR3: TGTGCCAGCAGTTACTCGACTAGCGGGAGAACAGATACGCAGTATTTT. It codes for CASSYSTSGRTDTQYF.

This sequence joins TRBV16 and TRBJ1-2; D remains ambiguous. Germline-derived CDR1 and CDR2 are KGHSY and FQNENV. This CDR3 is 12 amino acids long. V shed 0 bases and J shed 7 bases, with 6 bases lying between them. The CDR3 protein is CASSQSRAGYTF. CDR3 DNA: TGTGCCAGCAGCCAATCGAGGGCTGGCTACACCTTC.

The chain couples TRBV28 to TRBJ1-3, with D tentatively TRBD1 (6 bases). V lost 8 bases, J lost 0 bases, and 20 bases lay in between. The germline CDR1 and CDR2 sequences are MDHEN and SYDVKM. This CDR3 has 17 residues. DNA of the CDR3: TGTGCCAGCCGTGGTTCGACAGGTTGGGGCTCTGGAAACACCATATATTTT. Its protein is CASRGSTGWGSGNTIYF. The full variable domain, rest sourced from reference TRBV28 and TRBJ1-3, is DVKVTQSSRYLVKRTGEKVFLECVQDMDHENMFWYRQDPGLGLRLIYFSYDVKMKEKGDIPEGYSVSREKKERFSLILESASTNQTSMYLCASRGSTGWGSGNTIYFGEGSWLTVV.

The chain has TRBV29-1 and TRBJ2-3; TRBD2 aligns across 12 bases. CDR1 and CDR2 (germline): SQVTM, ANQGSEA. This CDR3 region has 14 residues. The ends lost 4 bases at V and 2 bases at J; junction bases unmatched: 1. CDR3 nucleotide sequence: TGCAGCGTTGGGACTAGCGGGACCACAGATACGCAGTATTTT. Its protein product is CSVGTSGTTDTQYF.

The chain links TRBV19 to TRBJ2-2; no definite D call. The CDR3 has 13 residues. Looked up from germline, CDR1 is LNHDA and CDR2 is SQIVND (reference sequence). Trimming removed 5 bases from V and 2 bases from J, with 6 bases in between. The CDR3 protein is CASSPQNTGELFF. CDR3 sequence (DNA): TGTGCCAGTAGTCCACAAAACACCGGGGAGCTGTTTTTT. Complete variable domain (other parts from reference TRBV19 and TRBJ2-2): DGGITQSPKYLFRKEGQNVTLSCEQNLNHDAMYWYRQDPGQGLRLIYYSQIVNDFQKGDIAEGYSVSREKKESFPLTVTSAQKNPTAFYLCASSPQNTGELFFGEGSRLTVL.

The chain recombines TRBV5-4 with TRBJ1-2, with TRBD1 matching 7 bases. The J segment lost 7 bases and the V segment lost 4 bases, leaving 4 bases of the junction unmatched. This CDR3 spans 12 amino acids. Germline loops: CDR1 SGHNT, CDR2 YYREEE (reference sequence). The CDR3 DNA is TGTGCCAGCAGCGAAACAGGGGTTGGCTACACCTTC. Translation: CASSETGVGYTF.

V and J are TRBV29-1 and TRBJ2-5, with 11 bases fitting TRBD1. The CDR3 covers 12 residues. CDR1 SQVTM and CDR2 ANQGSEA come from the germline V gene. J was trimmed by 9 bases and V by 7 bases; bases with no gene match: 7. In DNA, the CDR3 is TGCAGCGGGACAGGGGGCGCCTATTCCCAGTACTTC. Its translation: CSGTGGAYSQYF.

The rearrangement links TRBV18 to TRBJ2-2; tentatively, D is TRBD2 (5 bases). V was trimmed by 0 bases and J by 7 bases, leaving 6 bases between them. This CDR3 contains 13 residues. CDR1 is KGHSH and CDR2 is LQKENI in the germline V gene. The CDR3 region has the DNA TGTGCCAGCTCACCACCGCGGGTCGGGGAGCTGTTTTTT. It encodes CASSPPRVGELFF.

This chain uses TRBV28 with TRBJ1-5; 7 nucleotides agree with TRBD1. The CDR3 has 14 residues. V dropped 6 bases and J dropped 6; count of bases not matched to a gene: 8. Germline CDR1 MDHEN, CDR2 SYDVKM. This CDR3 reads CASSPRGGGQPQHF. The CDR3 nucleotides read TGTGCCAGCAGCCCTCGAGGGGGCGGTCAGCCCCAGCATTTT.

The chain uses TRBV30 and TRBJ2-2, with TRBD1 matching over 7 bases. Trimming removed 0 bases from V and 3 bases from J; junction bases left unmatched: 13. This CDR3 region has 18 residues. Germline V gene sequence: CDR1 GTSNPN, CDR2 SVGIG (reference sequence). CDR3 nucleotides: TGTGCCTGGAGTGTGCCCTATATGGGGGACAGATACACCGGGGAGCTGTTTTTT. Translation: CAWSVPYMGDRYTGELFF.

The V call is TRBV9, the J call TRBJ1-4; 7 nucleotides agree with TRBD1. The germline V gene has CDR1 SGDLS and CDR2 YYNGEE. The trim removed 4 bases at V and 5 bases at J, leaving 8 bases unmatched. The CDR3 runs 15 residues. CDR3 sequence reads: CASSPRGTDNEKLFF. Written as DNA, the CDR3 is TGTGCCAGCAGCCCCAGGGGGACAGACAATGAAAAACTGTTTTTT.

The rearrangement joins TRBV6-2 or TRBV6-3 to TRBJ2-7; TRBD2 aligns across 14 bases. V lost 6 bases and J lost 2; bases outside the gene matches: 6. CDR1 MNHEY and CDR2 SVGEGT come from the germline V gene. The CDR3 covers 16 residues. CDR3 sequence (DNA): TGTGCCAGCAGCCTAGGACTAGCGGGGGGAGCCTACGAGCAGTACGTC. This codes for CASSLGLAGGAYEQYV.

The CDR3 here is CASSDEFILYF. CDR3 DNA: TGTGCCAGCAGCGACGAATTTATTCTCTATTTT. The chain joins TRBV7-9 to TRBJ1-3; D unresolved. V dropped 5 bases and J dropped 16 bases, with 15 bases sitting between them. Germline values: CDR1 SEHNR, CDR2 FQNEAQ (reference sequence). The CDR3 consists of 11 residues.

V is TRBV9 and J is TRBJ2-1; 11 bases are a match to TRBD2. After removal of 3 bases from V and 3 bases from J, the junction contained 2 bases not matched to a gene. Germline V lookup: CDR1 SGDLS, CDR2 YYNGEE. The CDR3 spans 15 residues. The CDR3 DNA reads TGTGCCAGCAGCGCCGGGACTAGCGGCTACAATGAGCAGTTCTTC. This gives the protein CASSAGTSGYNEQFF. Looking up the rest from reference TRBV9 and TRBJ2-1 gives the full variable domain: DSGVTQTPKHLITATGQRVTLRCSPRSGDLSVYWYQQSLDQGLQFLIQYYNGEERAKGNILERFSAQQFPDLHSELNLSSLELGDSALYFCASSAGTSGYNEQFFGPGTRLTVL.

The chain links TRBV5-6 to TRBJ1-1; D unresolved. Germline-derived CDR1 and CDR2 are SGHDT and YYEEEE. Trimming took 0 bases from V and 7 from J, leaving 10 bases between them. CDR3 length: 13 residues. The CDR3 DNA is TGTGCCAGCAGCTTGGAGGCGTGGGGTGAAGCTTTCTTT. Amino acid sequence: CASSLEAWGEAFF.

The V call is TRBV18, the J call TRBJ1-2; maybe TRBD1 (6 bases). There are 14 residues in the CDR3. Per germline, CDR1 KGHSH and CDR2 LQKENI. The ends were cut back, 4 bases at V and 4 bases at J, with 13 bases in the middle. CDR3 nucleotide sequence: TGTGCCAGCTCACTAGTACAGGGAAGCTATGGCTACACCTTC. This sequence encodes CASSLVQGSYGYTF. Full variable domain (rest looked up from reference TRBV18 and TRBJ1-2): NAGVMQNPRHLVRRRGQEARLRCSPMKGHSHVYWYRQLPEEGLKFMVYLQKENIIDESGMPKERFSAEFPKEGPSILRIQQVVRGDSAAYFCASSLVQGSYGYTFGSGTRLTVV.

The V call is TRBV3-1 (or the pseudogene TRBV3-2), the J call TRBJ2-7; D ambiguous. V lost 1 base and J 6 bases, leaving 4 bases between the germline ends. This CDR3 has 11 amino acids. Germline CDR1 LGHDT, CDR2 YNNKEL (reference sequence). CDR3 nucleotides: TGTGCCAGCAGCCAAGGAGGCGAGCAGTACTTC. Encoded protein: CASSQGGEQYF.

CDR3 sequence reads: CASSPTVHSEQFF. CDR3 nucleotides: TGTGCCAGCAGCCCGACGGTGCATTCCGAGCAGTTCTTC. The chain joins TRBV7-3 to TRBJ2-1; D not certain. Trimming removed 5 bases from V and 10 bases from J, with 15 bases in between. This CDR3 is 13 amino acids long. Germline V gives CDR1 SGHTA, CDR2 FQGTGA.

This chain uses TRBV7-8 with TRBJ1-5; D not resolved. The CDR3 has 18 amino acids. The V end lost 4 bases, the J end lost 0 bases, and 19 bases lay between the germline ends. Germline V gives CDR1 SGHVS, CDR2 FQNEAQ. The CDR3 reads CASSSASPSSFSNQPQHF. Written as DNA, the CDR3 is TGTGCCAGCAGCTCCGCCTCTCCCTCGTCTTTTAGCAATCAGCCCCAGCATTTT.